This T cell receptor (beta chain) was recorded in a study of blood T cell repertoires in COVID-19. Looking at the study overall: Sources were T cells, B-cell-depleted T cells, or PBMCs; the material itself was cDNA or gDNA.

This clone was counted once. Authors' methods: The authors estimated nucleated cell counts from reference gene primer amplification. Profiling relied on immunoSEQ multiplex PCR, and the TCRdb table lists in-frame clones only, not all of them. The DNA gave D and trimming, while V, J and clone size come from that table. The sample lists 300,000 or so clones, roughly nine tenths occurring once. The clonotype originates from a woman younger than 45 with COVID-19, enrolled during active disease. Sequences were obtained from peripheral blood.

CDR3 in DNA: TGCGCCAGCAGTGGACAGGGGGTCGATGGCTACACCTTC. It encodes CASSGQGVDGYTF. The V call is TRBV10-1, the J call TRBJ1-2, with 9 nucleotides matching TRBD1. The germline V gene has CDR1 WNHNN and CDR2 SYGVQD (reference sequence). The CDR3 has 13 residues. Trimming took 4 bases from V and 6 from J; bases not matched to a gene: 3.